The TCR beta chain described here comes from a study of molecular identifiers for immune sequencing clone quantification listed by TCRdb under 2018. For context, the study as a whole: In a replicate experiment, RNA from around 20,000 or 100,000 naive CD8 T cells was split into five aliquots, four of which were sequenced. The study was a methods study using CD8 T cells to benchmark molecular-identifier clustering-based TCR repertoire sequencing (MIDCIRS) and TCR RNA copy counting. What the study reported, not specific to this receptor: The naive libraries included spiked-in Jurkat TCR RNA (roughly nine copies' worth), and this RNA is not part of the donor repertoire. Clones above 20 RNA copies held over 98% of molecules in CMV-specific effector cells but under 1% in naive cells. Even against a background of around 950,000 naive CD8 T cells, spiked-in Jurkat TCR RNA amounting to a single cell's worth was reported to be detectable. Approximately 3.1 recovered TCR RNA copies per cell were obtained by modeling, versus about ten by digital PCR, implying a capture efficiency of 25% to 35%. When barcode sub-clustering was not used, chimeric consensus sequences inflated TCR diversity, with chimeras reaching as high as 47%. The sizes of highly expanded clones could end up underestimated when identical TCR molecules share a barcode.

The method behind the library was PCR. The instrument given in TCRdb is NextSeq 500. Bulk TCR libraries were generated as previously described, with the TCR primers listed in Table S5 used. The Qiagen AllPrep DNA/RNA kit was used to purify total RNA. Before analysis, reads from multiple sequencing runs of the same library were pooled. In the source study's methods: Only reads with exact TCR constant sequence were kept, trimmed to 150 nt, and grouped by their 12-nt molecular barcodes. Reads in each barcode group were sub-clustered using a 15% Levenshtein threshold, and a quality-weighted consensus sequence was built for each RNA molecule. Non-functional sequences were discarded, and so were lower-count sequences lying one edit away from another sequence. On the basis of fitting two negative binomial distributions, barcode sub-clusters with fewer than 20% of the maximum read count were discarded. Clones were called with MiXCR by TCRdb after fastp trimmed the public reads at Q25, and only in-frame beta chains were retained. Duplicate CDR3 protein sequences are folded into a single record with the most common DNA and genes. TCRdb assigned the V and J calls; the authors' analysis was not used. The sample table records approximately 550,000 distinct CDR3 sequences; about 26% of these occur just once. The leading ten clones occupy around 0.76% of the sample.

Many counts were recorded for this clonotype. Its target antigen remains unknown. There are no base qualities to consult, and no much larger clone falls within one base. The CDR3 sequence holds 12 residues, the cysteine and phenylalanine included. Of all the DNA, just the CDR3 is kept, 36 bases in frame from base 1. Trimming costs V 5 bases and J 5 bases, and their ends lie 10 bases apart. CDR1 is given as SEHNR and CDR2 as FQNEAQ, both from the germline V gene (reference sequence). Libraries of naive CD8 T cells were built from anywhere between about 17,000 and 1,000,000 sorted cells, with 10%, 30% or 50% of the purified RNA used. Naive CD8 T cells, defined as CD8+CD4-CCR7+CD45RA+, were FACS-sorted into RLT Plus buffer on a BD FACSAria II. To test detection sensitivity, Jurkat RNA equal to under 13 TCR copies was added to samples of about 19,000-1,100,000 naive CD8 T cells. Enrichment of CD8 T cells was done with RosetteSep CD8+ T Cell Enrichment Cocktail plus Ficoll-Paque, and ACK red cell lysis came afterward.

The TCR comes from a human donor in good health. Some libraries in this study had Jurkat cell RNA spiked in. This sequence uses TRBV7-9 and TRBJ2-7; confidence is insufficient to name the D gene. Sequencing was done on a sample of naive CD8+ T cells from blood, with Jurkat cell RNA spiked in. The label giving this sample's cell subset or site can be read as: FACS-sorted CD8+CD4-CCR7+CD45RA+ naive T cells. The CDR3 protein: CASSLGSDEQYF. The DNA reads TGTGCCAGCAGCCTAGGGTCGGACGAGCAGTACTTC. Where the CDR3 stops, the reference TRBV7-9 and TRBJ2-7 genes take over; the full variable domain is DTGVSQNPRHKITKRGQNVTFRCDPISEHNRLYWYRQTLGQGPEFLTYFQNEAQLEKSRLLSDRFSAERPKGSFSTLEIQRTEQGDSAMYLCASSLGSDEQYFGPGTRLTVT.